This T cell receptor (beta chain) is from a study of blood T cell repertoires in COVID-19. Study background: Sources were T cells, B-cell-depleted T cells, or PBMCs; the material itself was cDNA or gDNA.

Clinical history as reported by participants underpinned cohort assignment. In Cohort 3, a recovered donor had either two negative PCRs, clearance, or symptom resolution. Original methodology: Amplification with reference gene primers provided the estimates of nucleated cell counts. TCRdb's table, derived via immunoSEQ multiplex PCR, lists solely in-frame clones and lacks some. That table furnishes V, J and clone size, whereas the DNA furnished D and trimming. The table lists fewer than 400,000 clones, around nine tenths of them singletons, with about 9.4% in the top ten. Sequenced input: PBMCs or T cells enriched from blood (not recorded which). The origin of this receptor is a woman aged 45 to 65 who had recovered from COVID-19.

This CDR3 reads CASSIGTGVPRYTF. The CDR3 nucleotides read TGTGCCAGTAGTATAGGTACAGGCGTCCCACGCTACACCTTC. This chain joins TRBV19 and TRBJ1-2, with D maybe TRBD1 (5 bases). Germline loops: CDR1 LNHDA, CDR2 SQIVND (reference sequence). CDR3 length equals 14 residues. Between the trimmed V and J ends, which lost 1 base and 9 bases, there was a span of 15 bases.